This TCR beta chain was found in a study of cytomegalovirus exposure and HLA in healthy donors. On the study more broadly: The same platform used for the 666 first-cohort repertoires was also used for the 100 to 150 validation repertoires, as a later analysis reported. Study-level findings and limits: Cytomegalovirus association was assigned to 150 to 200 TCR beta chains.

A remark on this clone: Its antigen is currently unknown.

The data were produced by immunoSEQ multiplex PCR, yet TCRdb's version contains in-frame clones alone and is incomplete. The repertoire holds roughly 150,000 clones, about 88% seen once, with about 3.5% in the top ten. The V gene end was trimmed by 7 bases and the J gene end by 6 bases; junction bases not matched to a gene: 8. The CDR3 loop spans 14 amino acids. From germline, CDR1 is GTSNPN and CDR2 SVGIG (reference sequence). The clonotype originates from a woman between 18 and 30 years old in good health and CMV-seropositive. This chain links TRBV30 with TRBJ2-2, with 10 bases matching TRBD2. The sample taken for sequencing was PBMCs. The DNA of the CDR3 is TGTGCCTACAATCCCCTAGCGGGAGCCGGGGAGCTGTTTTTT. This encodes CAYNPLAGAGELFF.